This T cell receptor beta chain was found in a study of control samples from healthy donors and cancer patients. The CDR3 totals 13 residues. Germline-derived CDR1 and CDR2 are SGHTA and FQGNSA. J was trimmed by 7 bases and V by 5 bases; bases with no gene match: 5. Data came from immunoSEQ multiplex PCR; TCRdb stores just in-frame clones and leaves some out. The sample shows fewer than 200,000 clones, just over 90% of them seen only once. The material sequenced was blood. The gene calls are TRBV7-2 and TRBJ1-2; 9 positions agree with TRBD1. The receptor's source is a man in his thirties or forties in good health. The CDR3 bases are TGTGCCAGCAGCCCCTGGGACAGGGCTGGCTACACCTTC. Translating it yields CASSPWDRAGYTF. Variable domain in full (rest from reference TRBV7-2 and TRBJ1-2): GAGVSQSPSNKVTEKGKDVELRCDPISGHTALYWYRQSLGQGLEFLIYFQGNSAPDKSGLPSDRFSAERTGGSVSTLTIQRTQQEDSAVYLCASSPWDRAGYTFGSGTRLTVV.